A selection of T cell receptor beta chains follows, all from one sample in a study of shared clonotypes between healthy human individuals. The table came from immunoSEQ multiplex PCR; TCRdb's copy has only in-frame clones and leaves some out. The sample includes about 480,000 clones, more than 65% of them seen just once. Sequencing was carried out using PBMCs. The receptors shown here come from a woman in her thirties or forties in good health. Some clones in this sample may be carry-over from other donors' samples. The CDR3 runs from the conserved cysteine through the conserved F or W. A D gene is named only where the DNA matches it firmly. Clone size, where shown, is once, few, many, or a class for clones that have expanded.

v_gene: TRBV7-3
d_gene: .
j_gene: TRBJ1-5
abundance: .
CDR3aa: CASSQSPDQPQHF
CDR3nt: TGTGCCAGCAGCCAATCACCGGATCAGCCCCAGCATTTT

v_gene: TRBV10-1
d_gene: TRBD1
j_gene: TRBJ2-1
abundance: .
CDR3aa: CASSAVRQGNPRNEQFF
CDR3nt: TGCGCCAGCAGTGCCGTAAGACAGGGGAACCCCCGGAATGAGCAGTTCTTC

v_gene: TRBV7-9
d_gene: .
j_gene: TRBJ2-6
abundance: .
CDR3aa: CASSLMGSGANVLTF
CDR3nt: TGTGCCAGCAGCTTAATGGGGTCTGGGGCCAACGTCCTGACTTTC

v_gene: TRBV7-9
d_gene: .
j_gene: TRBJ2-5
abundance: .
CDR3aa: CASSRLALQETQYF
CDR3nt: TGTGCCAGCAGCCGACTGGCGTTACAAGAGACCCAGTACTTC

v_gene: TRBV30
d_gene: TRBD2
j_gene: TRBJ2-7
abundance: .
CDR3aa: CAWSGLAGAYEQYF
CDR3nt: TGTGCCTGGAGTGGTCTAGCGGGGGCCTACGAGCAGTACTTC

v_gene: TRBV5-1
d_gene: .
j_gene: TRBJ2-2
abundance: .
CDR3aa: CASSILSGRQSGELFF
CDR3nt: TGCGCCAGCAGCATTCTTTCCGGCCGACAATCCGGGGAGCTGTTTTTT

v_gene: TRBV7-8
d_gene: .
j_gene: TRBJ1-1
abundance: .
CDR3aa: CASSLRGPTEAFF
CDR3nt: TGTGCCAGCAGCCTCAGGGGTCCCACTGAAGCTTTCTTT

v_gene: TRBV27
d_gene: .
j_gene: TRBJ2-3
abundance: few
CDR3aa: CASSPFGTVLDTQYF
CDR3nt: TGTGCCAGCAGTCCCTTCGGGACTGTATTAGATACGCAGTATTTT

v_gene: TRBV18
d_gene: TRBD1
j_gene: TRBJ2-7
abundance: .
CDR3aa: CASSPDRGSEQYF
CDR3nt: TGTGCCAGCTCACCGGACAGGGGTTCCGAGCAGTACTTC

v_gene: TRBV9
d_gene: TRBD2
j_gene: TRBJ2-3
abundance: once
CDR3aa: CASSPGLAGTDTQYF
CDR3nt: TGTGCCAGCAGCCCAGGACTAGCGGGAACAGATACGCAGTATTTT

v_gene: TRBV28
d_gene: .
j_gene: TRBJ2-4
abundance: .
CDR3aa: CASSLLIGRLAKNIQYF
CDR3nt: TGTGCCAGCAGTTTACTTATTGGTCGACTAGCCAAAAACATTCAGTACTTC

v_gene: TRBV5-1
d_gene: TRBD1
j_gene: TRBJ1-6
abundance: .
CDR3aa: CASSWGQGASNSPLHF
CDR3nt: TGCGCCAGCAGCTGGGGACAGGGGGCATCTAATTCACCCCTCCACTTT

v_gene: TRBV2
d_gene: TRBD2
j_gene: TRBJ2-7
abundance: .
CDR3aa: CASSRLAGGSYEQYF
CDR3nt: TGTGCCAGCAGTAGACTAGCGGGAGGGTCGTACGAGCAGTACTTC

v_gene: TRBV5-4
d_gene: TRBD2
j_gene: TRBJ2-1
abundance: .
CDR3aa: CASILGTSGRFEQFF
CDR3nt: TGTGCCAGCATCCTCGGGACTAGCGGGAGATTTGAGCAGTTCTTC

v_gene: TRBV9
d_gene: .
j_gene: TRBJ2-2
abundance: .
CDR3aa: CASSVRDTNTGELFF
CDR3nt: TGTGCCAGCAGCGTCCGGGACACCAACACCGGGGAGCTGTTTTTT

v_gene: TRBV28
d_gene: .
j_gene: TRBJ1-5
abundance: .
CDR3aa: CASSTYIGNQPQHF
CDR3nt: TGTGCCAGCAGTACTTACATTGGCAATCAGCCCCAGCATTTT

v_gene: TRBV7-9
d_gene: TRBD1
j_gene: TRBJ2-1
abundance: .
CDR3aa: CASSLVGTVNEQFF
CDR3nt: TGTGCCAGCAGCTTAGTGGGGACAGTGAATGAGCAGTTCTTC

v_gene: TRBV6-6
d_gene: .
j_gene: TRBJ1-5
abundance: .
CDR3aa: CASSYSTAGSNQPQHF
CDR3nt: TGTGCCAGCAGTTACTCGACGGCAGGTAGCAATCAGCCCCAGCATTTT

v_gene: TRBV7-9
d_gene: .
j_gene: TRBJ2-7
abundance: .
CDR3aa: CASRRDTSSYEQYF
CDR3nt: TGTGCCAGTAGGAGGGACACTAGCTCCTACGAGCAGTACTTC

v_gene: TRBV28
d_gene: .
j_gene: TRBJ2-7
abundance: .
CDR3aa: CASSRKGAPSYEQYF
CDR3nt: TGTGCCAGCAGTAGAAAAGGGGCACCCTCCTACGAGCAGTACTTC

v_gene: TRBV29-1
d_gene: .
j_gene: TRBJ1-1
abundance: .
CDR3aa: CSVDAGNTEAFF
CDR3nt: TGCAGCGTTGATGCGGGGAACACTGAAGCTTTCTTT

v_gene: TRBV5-4
d_gene: .
j_gene: TRBJ2-7
abundance: .
CDR3aa: CASSLGGSAKVQYF
CDR3nt: TGTGCCAGCAGCTTGGGGGGATCCGCCAAGGTGCAGTACTTC